This T cell receptor beta chain was documented in a study of a mutant IDH1 vaccine in newly diagnosed glioma. Study overall: The first vaccination came 4-6 weeks after radiotherapy alone, or with temozolomide cycles. Of treated patients, approximately 62% were men and approximately 40% women, averaging roughly 40 years. Overall study findings and caveats: Vaccine-induced immune responses were detected in roughly 92% of patients.

Time point of the sample: week 23, last vaccination. What each vaccine dose contained was 300 ug of mutant IDH1 20-mer peptide, accompanied by topical imiquimod. Comment on this clone: Its antigen is undetermined.

Produced via immunoSEQ multiplex PCR; TCRdb's table is partial and in-frame only. The repertoire holds 25,000 to 30,000 clones, with roughly 85% as singletons. Germline V CDR1 and CDR2: PRHDT, FYEKMQ (reference sequence). The CDR3 extends over 13 amino acids. V lost 2 bases to trimming and J lost 3 bases, with 7 bases between them. This TCR derives from a woman in her twenties or thirties with glioma. Sequenced material: PBMCs, taken from a glioma patient whose treatment included an IDH1 peptide vaccine. The rearrangement links TRBV13 to TRBJ1-2; D possibly corresponds to TRBD1 (5 bases). The CDR3 loop reads CASSLQGDYGYTF. Written as DNA, the CDR3 is TGTGCCAGCAGCTTACAGGGTGACTATGGCTACACCTTC.